The 8 T cell receptor beta chains below come from one sample, sequenced in a study of shared clonotypes between healthy human individuals (dated by TCRdb to 2020 to 2021). Receptors were amplified or captured by the immunoSEQ multiplex PCR assay. As stored in TCRdb, this immuneACCESS dataset retains in-frame rearrangements with V and J assigned. A fraction of the clones does not appear; measured against another copy, unresolved V genes explain less than half of the discrepancy, and the remainder lacks a known reason. The sample yields 490,000 or so clones; about 80% were counted once. The ten largest clones represent less than 15% of the sample. What was sequenced was PBMCs. The receptors derive from a woman aged 40 to 49 in good health. Some clones in this sample may be carry-over from other donors' samples.

V usage is TRBV10-3 and J usage is TRBJ2-3; possibly TRBD1 for D (6 bases). Trimming stripped 6 bases from V and 2 bases from J, with 21 bases between. The V gene's germline CDR1 is ENHRY and CDR2 SYGVKD. The CDR3 is made up of 17 amino acids. The CDR3 protein is CAIRWGQSVANTDTQYF. The DNA of the CDR3 is TGTGCCATCAGGTGGGGGCAGTCGGTAGCCAACACAGATACGCAGTATTTT.

This chain links TRBV29-1 with TRBJ2-7; 7 bases agree with TRBD2. The CDR3 has 13 amino acids. V dropped 4 bases and J dropped 3; count of bases not matched to a gene: 6. The germline gives CDR1 SQVTM, CDR2 ANQGSEA. CDR3 bases: TGCAGCGTTGCGTATAGCGGGCTCTACGAGCAGTACTTC. It codes for CSVAYSGLYEQYF.

V and J are TRBV7-8 and TRBJ1-1; D remains ambiguous. The V gene's germline CDR1 is SGHVS and CDR2 FQNEAQ. CDR3 length equals 13 residues. V lost 5 bases, J lost 1 base, and 8 bases lay in between. The chain's CDR3 is CASSADWNTEAFF. The CDR3 DNA is TGTGCCAGCAGCGCCGACTGGAACACTGAAGCTTTCTTT.

Concerning this clone: The germline gene is not matched at one end of the junction; a read error may be the cause. This chain joins TRBV15 and TRBJ2-3; D tentatively fits TRBD1 or TRBD2 (5 bases each). The CDR3 has 15 residues. CDR1 is LNHNV and CDR2 is YYDKDF in the germline V gene (reference sequence). Written as DNA, the CDR3 is TGTGCCACCAGCAGGGGGACGGAGTCCACAGGTACGCAGTATTTT. Translation: CATSRGTESTGTQYF.

The rearrangement links TRBV5-4 to TRBJ2-7; D may be TRBD2 (6 bases). This CDR3 has 14 residues. The V and J ends lost 2 bases and 7 bases respectively, with 16 bases between them. The V gene's germline CDR1 is SGHNT and CDR2 YYREEE (reference sequence). CDR3 nucleotide sequence: TGTGCCAGCAGCTTTCGCGGGAATCCGTATGAGCAGTACTTC. Translation: CASSFRGNPYEQYF.

This clone was seen a single time. The chain joins TRBV2 to TRBJ2-3; 7 bases fit TRBD2. Per germline, CDR1 SNHLY and CDR2 FYNNEI. There are 15 residues in the CDR3. With V trimmed by 6 bases and J by 2 bases, 8 bases remained unmatched. The CDR3 region has the DNA TGTGCCAGCAGCCCCGTGGGGGGGTCCACAGATACGCAGTATTTT. This gives the protein CASSPVGGSTDTQYF.

This clone appeared a few times. The genes are TRBV7-2 and TRBJ1-2; D possibly corresponds to TRBD1 (5 bases). Trimming stripped 4 bases from V and 4 bases from J, with 10 bases between. Germline CDR1 is SGHTA and CDR2 is FQGNSA. The CDR3 runs 13 residues. In DNA form, the CDR3 reads TGTGCCAGCAGCTCGGGACGGATCTATGGCTACACCTTC. The encoded protein is CASSSGRIYGYTF.

This clone has at least ten counts. The rearrangement uses TRBV5-1 and TRBJ2-2, with D possibly matching TRBD2 (5 bases). The CDR3 is 16 amino acids. CDR1 and CDR2 (germline): SGHRS, YFSETQ. Trimming stripped 1 base from V and 1 base from J, with 11 bases between. The CDR3 sequence is CASSLRASRNTGELFF. DNA for the CDR3: TGCGCCAGCAGCTTGAGGGCTAGCAGGAACACCGGGGAGCTGTTTTTT.